Listed below are T cell receptor beta chains from one sample, sequenced in a study of naive and memory T cell subsets. TCRdb re-analysed the UMI-ligation and nested PCR reads in MiXCR, keeping a single row per CDR3 protein. The sample records 120,000 to 150,000 distinct CDR3 sequences, roughly 22% being singletons. Sequencing used naive CD4+ T cells from blood. The receptors here all came from a human donor in good health. The CDR3 runs from the conserved cysteine through the conserved F or W.

cdr3_length	j_call	v_call	cdr3_aa
15	TRBJ1-5	TRBV28	CASSLGSREDQPQHF
13	TRBJ2-1	TRBV24-1	CATSDAIIREQFF
15	TRBJ2-1	TRBV20-1	CSASAGLAVYNEQFF
14	TRBJ1-1	TRBV29-1	CSVEDAQGTTEAFF
15	TRBJ2-1	TRBV5-4	CASSLAGGGAYEQFF
14	TRBJ2-5	TRBV5-1	CASSLLAGLETQYF
11	TRBJ2-5	TRBV18	CASSPEETQYF
13	TRBJ2-2	TRBV12-3/TRBV12-4	CASSNMRTGKLFF
15	TRBJ2-7	TRBV7-6	CASSLQSARIYEQYF
12	TRBJ1-6	TRBV6-6	CASSYLNSPLHF
16	TRBJ2-1	TRBV7-6	CASSEGLGSSYNEQFF
17	TRBJ2-1	TRBV20-1	CSAVSSGTSGYYNEQFF
11	TRBJ2-7	TRBV30	CACLGPGSQYF
15	TRBJ1-2	TRBV6-5	CASRPGQTKNYGYTF
12	TRBJ2-1	TRBV5-4	CASSSKQGRRFF
17	TRBJ2-3	TRBV7-3	CASSRGLAGSRTDTQYF
11	TRBJ2-7	TRBV28	CASRIRYEQYF
14	TRBJ2-7	TRBV30	CAWSVTAKSYEQYF
14	TRBJ1-3	TRBV27	CASSPRYSGNTIYF
16	TRBJ2-3	TRBV5-6	CASSRMAREGLDTQYF
17	TRBJ1-2	TRBV27	CATSPYSPSRKYYGYTF
14	TRBJ1-1	TRBV28	CASSLIGGQTEAFF
15	TRBJ2-2	TRBV7-6	CASSLRQGATGELFF
17	TRBJ2-7	TRBV7-9	CASSLYGQGLSSYEQYF
12	TRBJ2-1	TRBV5-1	CASSSQGNEQFF
14	TRBJ1-5	TRBV5-1	CASSPTGSNQPQHF
13	TRBJ2-5	TRBV11-2	CASSLGPRETQYF
17	TRBJ2-1	TRBV7-9	CASSHLGQFFSYNEQFF
12	TRBJ2-7	TRBV28	CAARGSPYEQYF
17	TRBJ2-1	TRBV4-1	CASSQDFRTSSYNEQFF
14	TRBJ2-1	TRBV19	CASSIGGRINEQFF
14	TRBJ2-7	TRBV27	CASSLGTYSYEQYF
13	TRBJ1-3	TRBV29-1	CSVAHRSGNTIYF
11	TRBJ2-7	TRBV12-3/TRBV12-4	CASSSKYEQYF
12	TRBJ2-3	TRBV5-6	CASSLGIDTQYF
17	TRBJ2-6	TRBV6-2/TRBV6-3	CASSPKQGWPGANVLTF
16	TRBJ2-3	TRBV14	CASSQVPRSYTDTQYF
14	TRBJ2-7	TRBV28	CASSLGDFSYEQYF
16	TRBJ2-3	TRBV24-1	CATSDNRGPAGDTQYF
17	TRBJ1-5	TRBV7-8	CASSLTPSTGRNQPQHF
17	TRBJ2-1	TRBV5-1	CASSLSLLGREPNEQFF
13	TRBJ2-1	TRBV29-1	CSVAPDSYNEQFF
13	TRBJ2-7	TRBV15	CATSRDRFGEQYF
11	TRBJ2-7	TRBV20-1	CSAGTVYEQYF
20	TRBJ2-7	TRBV5-1	CASRSEVGGPSVGGSYEQYF